The 26 T cell receptor beta chains given below trace back to one sample, sequenced in a study of T cells after yellow fever vaccination. TCRdb called the 5' RACE reads again in MiXCR, with one record for every CDR3 protein. The table lists about 110,000 distinct CDR3 sequences, approximately 8.4% of them singletons, with approximately 24% in the top ten. Sequences were derived from CD8+ T cells sorted from PBMCs, sampled 45 days after the yellow fever booster vaccination. The receptors were gathered from a man aged 25-40 years who received the YFV17D yellow fever vaccine.

This clonotype was observed many times. J is TRBJ2-1 and V is TRBV9, with TRBD2 matching 8 bases. J was trimmed by 6 bases and V by 0 bases; bases with no gene match: 2. The CDR3 sequence is 14 residues long. Germline V gene sequence: CDR1 SGDLS, CDR2 YYNGEE. This chain's CDR3 is CASSVVGTSNEQFF. The CDR3 DNA reads as TGTGCCAGCAGCGTAGTGGGGACTAGCAATGAGCAGTTCTTC.

The table lists this clonotype with a few counts. V gene TRBV7-8 combines with J gene TRBJ2-6; D gene unclear. Trimming took off 7 bases at V and 3 bases at J, with 10 bases between the two ends. The CDR3 has 14 amino acids. In germline, CDR1 is SGHVS, CDR2 FQNEAQ. In DNA form, the CDR3 reads TGTGCCAGCATGCCCTTTGTTGGGGCCAACGTCCTGACTTTC. Translated, it gives CASMPFVGANVLTF.

The chain couples TRBV7-9 to TRBJ2-5; weak D call: TRBD1 (5 bases). V lost 0 bases, J lost 4 bases, and 12 bases lay in between. The CDR3 has 15 amino acids. CDR1 is SEHNR and CDR2 is FQNEAQ in the germline V gene (reference sequence). The CDR3 nucleotides read TGTGCCAGCAGCTTAGCCTTAAGACAGCCAGAGACCCAGTACTTC. This encodes CASSLALRQPETQYF.

Note on this clonotype: This sequence may be a read error, since a much larger clone differs from it by one base. The V and J genes are TRBV6-2 or TRBV6-3 and TRBJ2-3, with 8 bases aligning to TRBD1. Germline V lookup: CDR1 MNHEY, CDR2 SVGEGT. This CDR3 comprises 15 residues. CDR3 in DNA: TGTGCCAGCAGAGACCCCGGACAGGGTGGAGATGCGCAGTATTTT. This codes for CASRDPGQGGDAQYF.

Concerning this clonotype: A read error may explain this, as a much larger clone is one base away. This sequence joins TRBV20-1 and TRBJ2-1, with TRBD2 identical over 8 bases. Looked up from germline, CDR1 is DFQATT and CDR2 is SNEGSKA (reference sequence). This CDR3 has 15 amino acids. CDR3 residues: CSANTGTRVNNEHFF. The CDR3 nucleotides read TGCAGTGCTAACACCGGGACTAGAGTAAACAATGAGCATTTCTTC.

This clonotype occurred a few times. The chain combines TRBV3-1 with TRBJ2-7, with 7 bases aligning to TRBD2. V gave up 4 bases and J gave up 6 bases; unmatched junction bases: 15. The CDR3 spans 16 residues. The V gene's germline CDR1 is LGHDT and CDR2 YNNKEL (reference sequence). The CDR3 nucleotides are TGTGCCAGCAGCCGTTTCGGGGGGAGCGTACCGGGCGAGCAGTACTTC. Encoded protein: CASSRFGGSVPGEQYF.

This clonotype was seen many times. J is TRBJ2-7 and V is TRBV7-6; the D gene is possibly TRBD1 (6 bases). This CDR3 comprises 14 residues. V shed 0 bases and J shed 5 bases, with 11 bases lying between them. Germline lookup yields CDR1 SGHVS and CDR2 FNYEAQ. CDR3 protein: CASSLAIQGDEQYF. The CDR3 bases are TGTGCCAGCAGCTTAGCGATACAGGGTGACGAGCAGTACTTC. Variable domain in full (rest from reference TRBV7-6 and TRBJ2-7): GAGVSQSPRYKVTKRGQDVALRCDPISGHVSLYWYRQALGQGPEFLTYFNYEAQQDKSGLPNDRFSAERPEGSISTLTIQRTEQRDSAMYRCASSLAIQGDEQYFGPGTRLTVT.

This clonotype showed up just a few times. The DNA of the CDR3 is TGTGCCAGCAAGGGAGGTCCGGCCGGGGAGCTGTTTTTT. This sequence encodes CASKGGPAGELFF. The chain uses TRBV12-3 or TRBV12-4 and TRBJ2-2; weak D call: TRBD2 (6 bases). Deletions cut 7 bases from V and 6 bases from J, with 12 bases between. The CDR3 contains 13 residues.

CDR3 region: CASRGQGRYNEQFF. CDR3 nucleotides: TGTGCCAGCAGGGGACAGGGCAGGTACAATGAGCAGTTCTTC. The chain carries TRBV11-2 and TRBJ2-1, with 9 bases matching TRBD1. Germline V gene lookup returns CDR1 SGHAT and CDR2 FQNNGV. This CDR3 spans 14 amino acids. V trimming: 6 bases; J trimming: 4 bases; junction bases outside the gene matches: 4.

About this clonotype: A clone one base away is much larger, so this may be a read error. The chain has TRBV6-4 and TRBJ1-1, with D hard to call. Per the germline V gene, CDR1 is MRHNA and CDR2 is SNTAGT. The CDR3 is made up of 16 amino acids. The CDR3 is CVSSDSGGWENTEAFF. CDR3 sequence (DNA): TGTGTCAGCAGTGACTCTGGAGGGTGGGAGAACACTGAAGCTTTCTTT.

This clonotype was counted at least ten times. The genes are TRBV4-2 and TRBJ2-1; D gene ambiguous. V lost 3 bases and J 0 bases, leaving 12 bases between the germline ends. The CDR3 is 16 amino acids. Germline V CDR1 and CDR2: LGHNA, YNFKEQ. Here the CDR3 reads CASSHLGSSSYNEQFF. The CDR3 nucleotides are TGTGCCAGCAGCCACTTAGGATCCAGCTCCTACAATGAGCAGTTCTTC.

A few counts support this clonotype. This chain uses TRBV28 with TRBJ2-1; the D is unclear. Germline CDR1 MDHEN, CDR2 SYDVKM. The V end was cut by 3 bases, the J end by 6 bases, with 27 bases between. CDR3 length: 19 amino acids. This CDR3 is CASSFGRVLFQPGGNEQFF. CDR3 DNA sequence: TGTGCCAGCAGTTTTGGTAGGGTTTTATTCCAGCCCGGTGGCAATGAGCAGTTCTTC.

Here the CDR3 DNA reads TGCAGCGTCTTACTGAACTACAATGAGCAGTTCTTC. Protein sequence: CSVLLNYNEQFF. The rearrangement uses TRBV29-1 and TRBJ2-1; D not resolved. V lost 6 bases to trimming and J lost 3 bases, with 9 bases between them. CDR1 SQVTM and CDR2 ANQGSEA come from the germline V gene. The CDR3 runs to 12 residues.

The chain is built from TRBV27 and TRBJ2-1; 11 bases align to TRBD2. V shed 8 bases, J shed 8 bases, and the junction held 5 bases outside the gene matches. The CDR3 sequence is 13 residues long. CDR1 and CDR2 (germline): MNHEY, SMNVEV (reference sequence). CDR3 DNA sequence: TGTGCCAGCGGGCTAGCGGGAGGCGATGAGCAGTTCTTC. Its translation: CASGLAGGDEQFF.

Ten or more counts support this clonotype. The rearrangement uses TRBV19 and TRBJ2-7; D is perhaps TRBD1 or TRBD2 (5 bases each). CDR1 LNHDA and CDR2 SQIVND come from the germline V gene (reference sequence). The CDR3 sequence is 14 residues long. Trimming removed 7 bases from V and 3 bases from J, with 16 bases in between. CDR3 protein: CASTPGPRDYEQYF. CDR3 bases: TGTGCCAGTACCCCGGGACCGAGAGACTACGAGCAGTACTTC.

This clonotype was seen ten or more times. V gene TRBV7-2 combines with J gene TRBJ2-1, with no clear D. This CDR3 has 15 amino acids. V was shortened by 3 bases and J by 6 bases, with 15 bases between the two germline ends. Germline V gives CDR1 SGHTA, CDR2 FQGNSA. CDR3 coding DNA: TGTGCCAGCAGCTTGGCCGGAGACGGGTTCAATGAGCAGTTCTTC. Amino acids: CASSLAGDGFNEQFF.

This clonotype turned up a few times. The chain has TRBV7-9 and TRBJ1-5; D perhaps matches TRBD1 (6 bases). The length of the CDR3 is 14 residues. The V end was cut by 3 bases, the J end by 6 bases, with 12 bases between. The germline gives CDR1 SEHNR, CDR2 FQNEAQ (reference sequence). This CDR3 is CASSFTGYGQPQHF. In DNA form, the CDR3 reads TGTGCCAGCAGCTTTACAGGGTACGGTCAGCCCCAGCATTTT.

This clonotype came up many times. The chain has TRBV29-1 and TRBJ2-7; 9 bases agree with TRBD2. V shed 1 base, J shed 3 bases, and the junction held 10 bases outside the gene matches. The CDR3 loop spans 16 amino acids. Germline lookup yields CDR1 SQVTM and CDR2 ANQGSEA. CDR3 nucleotide sequence: TGCAGCGTTGAAGTAGCGGGAGCTTTTAATCTCTACGAGCAGTACTTC. Translating gives CSVEVAGAFNLYEQYF.

The V gene is TRBV28, the J gene TRBJ2-7; 8 bases align to TRBD2. CDR1 is MDHEN, CDR2 SYDVKM, per germline. The CDR3 loop spans 13 amino acids. J was trimmed by 2 bases and V by 6 bases; bases with no gene match: 3. CDR3: CASRPGGAYEQYF. CDR3 nucleotide sequence: TGTGCCAGCAGACCCGGGGGGGCCTACGAGCAGTACTTC.

This clonotype was observed many times. The rearrangement joins TRBV29-1 to TRBJ2-3; D is undetermined. The CDR3 has 12 residues. V lost 2 bases, J lost 2 bases, and 5 bases lay in between. Germline V gives CDR1 SQVTM, CDR2 ANQGSEA. The CDR3 sequence: CSVELDTDTQYF. CDR3 nucleotide sequence: TGCAGCGTTGAATTGGACACAGATACGCAGTATTTT.

This clonotype came up many times. This sequence joins TRBV7-6 and TRBJ2-1, with a tentative D call TRBD2 (5 bases). Germline values: CDR1 SGHVS, CDR2 FNYEAQ. There are 15 residues in the CDR3. Trimming stripped 1 base from V and 5 bases from J, with 12 bases between. CDR3 sequence: CASSLGGDYHNEQFF. The CDR3 coding sequence is TGTGCCAGCAGCTTAGGGGGTGACTACCACAATGAGCAGTTCTTC. The variable domain in full, completed from reference TRBV7-6 and TRBJ2-1, reads GAGVSQSPRYKVTKRGQDVALRCDPISGHVSLYWYRQALGQGPEFLTYFNYEAQQDKSGLPNDRFSAERPEGSISTLTIQRTEQRDSAMYRCASSLGGDYHNEQFFGPGTRLTVL.

This clonotype appeared many times. The rearrangement joins TRBV12-3 or TRBV12-4 to TRBJ2-7, with 8 bases lining up with TRBD1. Germline trimming cut 5 bases from V and 5 bases from J; bases unmatched to any gene: 11. The CDR3 runs 15 residues. The CDR3 loop reads CASSPGDRGTNEQYF. The CDR3 DNA sequence: TGTGCCAGCAGTCCTGGAGACAGGGGCACGAACGAGCAGTACTTC.

Many counts were recorded for this clonotype. V and J are TRBV20-1 and TRBJ2-3; unclear D gene. Trimming shortened V by 3 bases and J by 0 bases, and 4 bases separated the two germline ends. The CDR3 loop spans 12 amino acids. The germline V gene has CDR1 DFQATT and CDR2 SNEGSKA (reference sequence). CDR3 protein: CSARYSTDTQYF. The CDR3 nucleotides are TGCAGTGCTAGGTACAGCACAGATACGCAGTATTTT.

This clonotype occurred many times. V and J are TRBV28 and TRBJ1-5; D uncertain. The length of the CDR3 is 12 residues. The V and J ends lost 5 bases and 10 bases respectively, with 12 bases between them. The germline V gene encodes CDR1 MDHEN and CDR2 SYDVKM. This chain's CDR3 is CASSTGLAPQHF. The CDR3 DNA reads as TGTGCCAGCAGTACCGGCCTGGCACCCCAGCATTTT.

As concerns this clonotype: This sequence may be a read error, since a much larger clone differs from it by one base. The rearrangement links TRBV20-1 to TRBJ2-2, with TRBD2 matching 9 bases. Per germline, CDR1 DFQATT and CDR2 SNEGSKA (reference sequence). The CDR3 sequence is 14 residues long. V lost 8 bases to trimming and J lost 6 bases; unmatched junction nucleotides: 10. In DNA form, the CDR3 reads TGCAGTTACTTAGCGGGAGATGCGCCCGGGGAGCTGTTTTTT. It encodes CSYLAGDAPGELFF.

This clonotype was observed at least ten times. The CDR3 DNA reads as TGTGCCAGCAGCTTAAGACTAGCGGACTTCACAGATACGCAGTATTTT. This sequence encodes CASSLRLADFTDTQYF. This chain uses TRBV7-8 with TRBJ2-3; 9 nucleotides line up with TRBD2. V lost 2 bases, J lost 2 bases, and 5 bases stayed unmatched. Per the germline V gene, CDR1 is SGHVS and CDR2 is FQNEAQ. The CDR3 spans 16 residues.